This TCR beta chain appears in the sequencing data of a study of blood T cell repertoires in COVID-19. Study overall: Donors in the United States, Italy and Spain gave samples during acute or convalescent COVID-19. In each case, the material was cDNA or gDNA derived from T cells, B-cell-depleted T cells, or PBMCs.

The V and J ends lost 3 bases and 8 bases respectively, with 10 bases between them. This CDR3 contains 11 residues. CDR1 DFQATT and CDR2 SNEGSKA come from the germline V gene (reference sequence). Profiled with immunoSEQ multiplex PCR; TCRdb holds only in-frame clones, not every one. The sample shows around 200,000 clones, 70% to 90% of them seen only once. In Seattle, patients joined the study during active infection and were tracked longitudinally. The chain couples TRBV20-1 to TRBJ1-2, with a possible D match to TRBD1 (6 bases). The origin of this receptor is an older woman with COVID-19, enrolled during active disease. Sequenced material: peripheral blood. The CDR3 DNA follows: TGCAGTGCTAGCGGGGACAAAGGCTACACCTTC. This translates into CSASGDKGYTF.